Reported below is one TCR beta chain. Its antigen is undetermined. V was clipped by 5 bases and J by 9 bases; unmatched bases: 14. The germline CDR1 and CDR2 sequences are SGHTA and FQGTGA. CDR3 length: 16 residues. Repertoires were generated with immunoSEQ multiplex PCR, while TCRdb's copy carries only in-frame clones and drops some. The sample includes about 770,000 clones, about two thirds seen only once; the top ten take about 1.7%. The record originates from a study of shared clonotypes between healthy human individuals. The study's findings and limits: When compared with the clonotypes that were shared by all four sorted-subset donors, the non-shared clonotypes turned out to have lower generation probabilities.

The sample was memory CD4+ T cells sorted from blood. Subset defined: CD45RA-negative fraction. This TCR was sampled from a woman in her twenties or thirties in good health. The chain carries TRBV7-3 and TRBJ2-1, with 9 bases fitting TRBD2. The CDR3 bases are TGTGCCAGCAGCCTTCGTGCAGCGGGAGGTAGTCCTGAGCAGTTCTTC. Translated, it gives CASSLRAAGGSPEQFF.